Sequencing of this T cell receptor (beta chain) was carried out in a study of T cells after yellow fever vaccination. Overall study context: Researchers used SMART-Seq v4 Ultra Low Input to prepare fractions that had low cell numbers. Study conclusions and caveats: A large majority of primary-vaccination clones showed up again after the booster (96% CD4, about 90% CD8).

From germline, CDR1 is SEHNR and CDR2 FQNEAQ (reference sequence). The trim removed 5 bases at V and 0 bases at J, leaving 5 bases unmatched. The CDR3 extends over 16 amino acids. A remark on this clonotype: Antigen: not known.

TCRdb processed the 5' RACE reads anew with MiXCR; each CDR3 protein has one entry. The data contain 350,000 or so distinct CDR3 sequences, around 8.1% of them singletons. The sequence derives from a man aged 18 to 30 who received the YFV17D yellow fever vaccine. The V gene is TRBV7-9, the J gene TRBJ2-4; 9 nucleotides align to TRBD1. Sequenced material: PBMCs, taken 35 to 50 days after the first yellow fever vaccination. CDR3 in amino acids: CASSPGTGIAKNIQYF. CDR3 DNA: TGTGCCAGCAGCCCGGGGACAGGGATAGCCAAAAACATTCAGTACTTC.